This T cell receptor (beta chain) was sequenced in a study of OX40 agonist ivuxolimab in advanced cancers. Study background: Patients took ivuxolimab, an agonistic anti-OX40 (CD134) antibody. Partial responses were achieved by three patients, of whom one had hepatocellular carcinoma and two had cutaneous melanoma. With a range of roughly 23 to 79, age averaged roughly 60 years, and 65% to 90% were male.

Trimming pared 4 bases from V and 5 bases from J, leaving 12 bases between. Germline V gene sequence: CDR1 SGHNT, CDR2 YYREEE (reference sequence). The CDR3 runs to 13 residues. Sequenced by immunoSEQ multiplex PCR; TCRdb stores in-frame clones only, minus some. The data show roughly 64,000 clones, approximately 84% seen once. J is TRBJ1-2 and V is TRBV5-4, with D possibly TRBD1 on 6 matching bases. Sample: CD4+ or CD8+ T cells sorted from blood, taken in a trial of the OX40 agonist ivuxolimab. The clonotype comes from an adult with an advanced solid tumor such as melanoma, head and neck, liver or kidney cancer. This chain's CDR3 is CASSAGQPYGYTF. As DNA, the CDR3 is TGTGCCAGCAGCGCCGGACAGCCGTATGGCTACACCTTC.